Below, 17 T cell receptor beta chains from the same sample are listed, as sequenced in a study of post-analysis software for immune sequencing data. Study-level points and caveats: When patients were compared with controls, 5 or 6 TRBV segments were more frequent, TRBV5-6, TRBV5-1 and TRBV20-1 among them.

For these TCRs, the target antigens are not known. Researchers reported that TCR beta cDNA libraries carried unique molecular identifiers. MiXCR, run by TCRdb on the PCR reads, gives a single entry per CDR3 protein. The sample contains almost 700,000 distinct CDR3 sequences, more than 50% of which appear only once. Sequencing used blood. These receptors were collected from a girl aged 2-10 years with multiple sclerosis.

V and J are TRBV5-6 and TRBJ2-5; D is undetermined. The CDR3 length is 15 residues. Germline V CDR1 and CDR2: SGHDT, YYEEEE. V was trimmed by 3 bases and J by 7 bases, leaving 19 bases between them. CDR3 region: CASSSWTTNVGTQYF. CDR3 in DNA: TGTGCCAGCAGCTCCTGGACGACCAATGTCGGGACCCAGTACTTC.

This clonotype appeared a few times. This chain connects TRBV11-2 to TRBJ2-5; TRBD2 aligns across 7 bases. Germline CDR1 is SGHAT and CDR2 is FQNNGV. V dropped 5 bases and J dropped 5; count of bases not matched to a gene: 14. The CDR3 loop spans 16 amino acids. CDR3 nucleotide sequence: TGTGCCAGCAGCCCTCCGGGCGGGAGAGAGGCGGAGACCCAGTACTTC. This encodes CASSPPGGREAETQYF.

The chain carries TRBV27 and TRBJ2-1, with 9 bases identical to TRBD1. CDR3 size: 16 residues. The germline V gene encodes CDR1 MNHEY and CDR2 SMNVEV (reference sequence). V trimming: 0 bases; J trimming: 4 bases; junction bases outside the gene matches: 4. CDR3 coding DNA: TGTGCCAGCAGTTTATCGACGGGACAGGGTTACAATGAGCAGTTCTTC. Protein: CASSLSTGQGYNEQFF.

The genes are TRBV6-5 and TRBJ1-1; no firm D call. The V end lost 6 bases, the J end lost 5 bases, and 13 bases lay between the germline ends. Germline V CDR1 and CDR2: MNHEY, SVGAGI. The CDR3 spans 13 residues. CDR3 nucleotides: TGTGCCAGCAGACCGGCGAGATATACTGAAGCTTTCTTT. It is translated as CASRPARYTEAFF.

The chain has TRBV7-2 and TRBJ1-4; tentative D call: TRBD1 (5 bases). This CDR3 spans 19 amino acids. V was shortened by 0 bases and J by 2 bases, with 19 bases between the two germline ends. Per germline, CDR1 SGHTA and CDR2 FQGNSA. The CDR3 spells CASSLALSLSGGTNEKLFF. The CDR3 DNA is TGTGCCAGCAGCTTAGCGCTAAGTCTGTCTGGGGGTACTAATGAAAAACTGTTTTTT.

This chain connects TRBV7-2 to TRBJ1-4; D ambiguous. The V end was cut by 0 bases, the J end by 10 bases, with 12 bases between. The germline gives CDR1 SGHTA, CDR2 FQGNSA. The CDR3 extends over 14 amino acids. This chain's CDR3 is CASSLAVDNGKLFF. As DNA, the CDR3 is TGTGCCAGCAGCTTAGCTGTGGATAACGGAAAACTGTTTTTT.

The rearrangement links TRBV30 to TRBJ2-1; TRBD2 agrees at 10 bases. The CDR3 contains 14 residues. V shed 6 bases and J 9 bases; nucleotides not matched to a gene: 11. The germline CDR1 and CDR2 sequences are GTSNPN and SVGIG (reference sequence). DNA of the CDR3: TGTGCCTGTCTTTCCCTAGCGGGGGCCAGTGAGCAGTTCTTC. Its protein is CACLSLAGASEQFF.

The chain carries TRBV15 and TRBJ2-7; TRBD2 matches at 11 bases. CDR3 length: 19 amino acids. Losses at the gene ends were 5 bases for V and 1 base for J; bases not matched to a gene: 16. CDR1 is LNHNV and CDR2 is YYDKDF in the germline V gene (reference sequence). Here the CDR3 reads CATSLGDTSGRKGSYEQYF. Here the CDR3 DNA reads TGTGCCACCAGCCTAGGGGACACTAGCGGGAGAAAAGGGTCCTACGAGCAGTACTTC.

This clonotype was observed a few times. This chain joins TRBV5-1 and TRBJ2-3; 7 bases align to TRBD1. CDR1 is SGHRS, CDR2 YFSETQ, per germline. The J segment lost 4 bases and the V segment lost 0 bases, leaving 8 bases of the junction unmatched. This CDR3 has 16 amino acids. CDR3: CASSLVDRVYADTQYF. The CDR3 region has the DNA TGCGCCAGCAGCTTGGTCGACAGGGTCTACGCAGATACGCAGTATTTT.

In this sample, this clonotype turned up a few times. The chain uses TRBV29-1 and TRBJ1-5, with D possibly being TRBD1 (5 bases). In germline, CDR1 is SQVTM, CDR2 ANQGSEA. Trimming removed 5 bases at V and 6 bases at J, with 14 bases between. The CDR3 runs to 13 residues. The CDR3 DNA sequence: TGCAGCGTTCGGGGGAGACCTTCTCAGCCCCAGCATTTT. Translation: CSVRGRPSQPQHF.

This clonotype was observed a handful of times. V and J are TRBV27 and TRBJ2-6; D gene ambiguous. The V end lost 4 bases, the J end lost 0 bases, and 7 bases lay between the germline ends. The CDR3 runs 15 residues. The germline gives CDR1 MNHEY, CDR2 SMNVEV (reference sequence). The CDR3 DNA reads as TGTGCCAGCAGTTCTCGGGTCTCTGGGGCCAACGTCCTGACTTTC. Translation gives CASSSRVSGANVLTF.

V usage is TRBV29-1 and J usage is TRBJ2-4; 12 bases line up with TRBD1. Germline-derived CDR1 and CDR2 are SQVTM and ANQGSEA. The CDR3 is 13 residues long. The junction had 8 bases not matched to a gene; V was cut back by 4 bases and J by 13 bases. In DNA, the CDR3 is TGCAGCGTTGGGGACAGGGGGCATAGAGAGCAGTACTTC. Protein: CSVGDRGHREQYF.

This chain links TRBV20-1 with TRBJ1-5; unclear D gene. Germline CDR1 reads DFQATT; CDR2 reads SNEGSKA (reference sequence). This CDR3 comprises 13 residues. Trimming left V 3 bases short and J 7 bases short, with 13 bases between. The CDR3, as DNA: TGCAGTGCTAGGGGGTGGGAGAACCAGCCCCAGCATTTT. It codes for CSARGWENQPQHF.

CDR3 residues: CASSQDAPATDTQYF. The CDR3 nucleotides are TGCGCCAGCAGCCAAGATGCTCCAGCGACAGATACGCAGTATTTT. This rearrangement joins TRBV4-1 to TRBJ2-3; D gene ambiguous. This CDR3 is 15 amino acids long. The germline V gene has CDR1 MGHRA and CDR2 YSYEKL. Trimming took off 0 bases at V and 3 bases at J, with 10 bases between the two ends.

This chain joins TRBV10-3 and TRBJ2-1; 8 nucleotides line up with TRBD1. The CDR3 is 13 amino acids. The V and J ends lost 7 bases and 8 bases, in that order; junction bases with no gene match: 7. Germline-derived CDR1 and CDR2 are ENHRY and SYGVKD. The DNA of the CDR3 is TGTGCCATCATGGGACAGGTTAACGATGAGCAGTTCTTC. Protein sequence: CAIMGQVNDEQFF.

This chain joins TRBV5-8 and TRBJ2-5, with D maybe TRBD2 (5 bases). Trimming took 0 bases from V and 7 from J, leaving 19 bases between them. This CDR3 spans 16 amino acids. CDR1 is SGHTS and CDR2 is YDEGEE in the germline V gene. CDR3 nucleotides: TGTGCCAGCAGCTTGGGGCCATGGGAGAGTTTAGGGACCCAGTACTTC. It codes for CASSLGPWESLGTQYF.

This clonotype was observed a handful of times. The rearrangement uses TRBV7-2 and TRBJ2-5; D remains ambiguous. Germline loops: CDR1 SGHTA, CDR2 FQGNSA. V was clipped by 2 bases and J by 4 bases, with 20 bases between them. The CDR3 spans 17 residues. CDR3 coding DNA: TGTGCCAGCAGCTTAAATCTTTATGGCCCCCGGCGAGAGACCCAGTACTTC. Translated: CASSLNLYGPRRETQYF.